This TCR beta chain derives from a study of blood T cells in healthy people across ages (dated by TCRdb to between 2014 and 2017). Concerning the study at large: In model experiments, roughly one uniquely barcoded TCR beta cDNA molecule per two T cells was captured by template switching. The donors were split into four age groups: young (average around 15 years), middle-aged (more than 35), aged (roughly 60) and long-lived (over 75). The study analyzed two additional independent replicas of 1 million unique cDNA reads from the same blood draw for two donors, one aged 18 to 29 and one aged 80 or older. Using deep sequencing normalized with unique cDNA molecular identifiers, the study measured how TCR beta repertoire diversity changes with age. To avoid experimental bias, donors of different ages were spread randomly across the sequencing lanes.

The donors were 40 or so Caucasian individuals from Russia, aged roughly 6 to 100 years, who were systemically healthy. Roughly 9 milliliters of peripheral blood were drawn from each donor into EDTA-treated Vacutainer tubes. PBMCs were isolated by Ficoll-Paque density-gradient centrifugation, with at least 7 million obtained per sample. Trizol reagent was used to extract total RNA from the PBMCs, yielding at least 6 micrograms per sample. For every donor, an aliquot of PBMCs went through flow cytometry to measure the percentages of naive CD45RAhigh/CD27high T cells. This clonotype was detected only once. What antigen it recognizes has not been identified. Per-nucleotide qualities are absent, and no much larger clonotype sits a single base away. A single read makes a weak case. The library was generated by 5' RACE. Instrument used: Illumina HiSeq 2500. The second PCR ran for roughly 7 to 12 cycles and used a J-beta primer mix along with a sample-barcoded 5' primer. A template-switch 5' adaptor carrying 12 random nucleotides introduced a unique molecular identifier onto each TCR beta cDNA molecule. Each sample yielded at least 2.5 million CDR3-containing paired-end reads. All of the RNA was converted into first-strand cDNA using the Mint cDNA synthesis kit, with a TRBC-specific oligonucleotide serving as the primer. Following uracil-DNA glycosylase treatment, all cDNA underwent a first 18-cycle PCR with the universal primers M1SS and BC2_uni_R. In the authors' own workflow: For normalization, 1 million high-quality reads, each with a distinct molecular identifier, were randomly selected from each sample. Reads with shared molecular identifiers were discarded instead of being binned into consensus sequences. MiTCR, with a Q25 quality threshold and the strictest error-elimination algorithm, was used for CDR3 identification, clonotype clustering and error correction. Lower-bound total TCR beta diversity was estimated with a nonparametric unseen species model using Euler transformation. The public reads were reanalyzed by TCRdb: fastp trimming at Q25, MiXCR alignment, in-frame beta chains only. Entries are consolidated by CDR3 protein sequence, retaining the most common genes and DNA. The V and J calls and clone size come from TCRdb's table, not from the authors' own analysis. Within this sample are about 680,000 distinct CDR3 sequences, with approximately 49% of them counted one time only. The ten top clones hold around a third of the sample.

Points the paper makes about the study in general: As age increased, observed TCR beta diversity per million T cells dropped in a roughly linear way, and a significant reduction was already evident by age 40. Bulk unsorted PBMC profiling prevented conclusive comparison of naive and antigen-experienced compartments. Estimates of total diversity based on one million sequenced T cells were considered lower bounds and underestimates. Compared with the aged group, the long-lived group had more naive CD4+ T cells, fewer expanded clones and increased TCR diversity, suggesting age selection. Observed TCR beta diversity correlated strongly with the percentage of naive T cells measured by flow cytometry. Because the CMV infection status of the donors was unknown, age-related changes in expanded clonotypes may potentially have been confounded.

Germline trimming: 0 bases from V, 2 bases from J; junction bases outside gene matches: 8. Based on the germline V gene, the CDR1 and CDR2 sequences are SGDLS and YYNGEE. From the cysteine up to the phenylalanine, the CDR3 has a length of 18 residues. The sequence is cut down to CDR3 DNA, 54 bases in frame from base 1. The clonotype comes from a woman aged 60-75 years in good health. This chain joins TRBV9 to TRBJ2-3; 11 central nucleotides agree with TRBD2. Material: blood. This receptor has the CDR3 CASSVGLAGLTLTDTQYF. The DNA sequence is TGTGCCAGCAGCGTAGGACTAGCGGGACTCACCCTCACAGATACGCAGTATTTT.